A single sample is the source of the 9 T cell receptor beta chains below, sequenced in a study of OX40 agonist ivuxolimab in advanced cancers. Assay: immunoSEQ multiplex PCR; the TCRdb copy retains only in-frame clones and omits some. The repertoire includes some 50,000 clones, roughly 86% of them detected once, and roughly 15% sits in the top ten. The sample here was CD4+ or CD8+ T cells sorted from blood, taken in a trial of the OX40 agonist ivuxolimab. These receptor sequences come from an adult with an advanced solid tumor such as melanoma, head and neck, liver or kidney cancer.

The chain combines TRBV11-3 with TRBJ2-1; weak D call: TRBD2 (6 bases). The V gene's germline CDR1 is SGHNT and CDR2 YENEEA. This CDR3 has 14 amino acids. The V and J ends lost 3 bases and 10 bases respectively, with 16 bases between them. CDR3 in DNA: TGTGCCAGCAGCTTGGACCCCACGGGGGTAGAGCAGTTCTTC. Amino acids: CASSLDPTGVEQFF.

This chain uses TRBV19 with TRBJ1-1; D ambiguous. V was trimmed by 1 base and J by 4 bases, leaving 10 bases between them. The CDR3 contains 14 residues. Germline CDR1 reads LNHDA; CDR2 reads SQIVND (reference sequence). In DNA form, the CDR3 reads TGTGCCAGTAGTATAGCCGGACGGGGCACTGAAGCTTTCTTT. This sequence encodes CASSIAGRGTEAFF.

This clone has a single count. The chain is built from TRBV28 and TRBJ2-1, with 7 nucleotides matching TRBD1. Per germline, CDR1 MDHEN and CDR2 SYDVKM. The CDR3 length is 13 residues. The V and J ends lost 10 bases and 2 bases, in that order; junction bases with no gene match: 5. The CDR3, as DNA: TGTGCCACCCTTGACAGGGCCTACAATGAGCAGTTCTTC. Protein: CATLDRAYNEQFF. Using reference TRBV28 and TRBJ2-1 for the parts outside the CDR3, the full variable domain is DVKVTQSSRYLVKRTGEKVFLECVQDMDHENMFWYRQDPGLGLRLIYFSYDVKMKEKGDIPEGYSVSREKKERFSLILESASTNQTSMYLCATLDRAYNEQFFGPGTRLTVL.

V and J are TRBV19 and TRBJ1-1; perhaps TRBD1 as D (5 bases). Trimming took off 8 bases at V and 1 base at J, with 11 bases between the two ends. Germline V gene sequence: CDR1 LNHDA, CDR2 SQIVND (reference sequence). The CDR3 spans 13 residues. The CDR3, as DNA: TGTGCCAGTCTGGGACGCGGGAACACTGAAGCTTTCTTT. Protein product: CASLGRGNTEAFF.

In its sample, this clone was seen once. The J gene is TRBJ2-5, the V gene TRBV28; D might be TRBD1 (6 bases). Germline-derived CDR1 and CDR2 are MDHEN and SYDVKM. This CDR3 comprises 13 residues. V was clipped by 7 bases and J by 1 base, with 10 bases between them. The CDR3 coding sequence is TGTGCCAGCAAAACAGGGATCCAAGAGACCCAGTACTTC. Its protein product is CASKTGIQETQYF. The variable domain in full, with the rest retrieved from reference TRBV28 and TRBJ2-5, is DVKVTQSSRYLVKRTGEKVFLECVQDMDHENMFWYRQDPGLGLRLIYFSYDVKMKEKGDIPEGYSVSREKKERFSLILESASTNQTSMYLCASKTGIQETQYFGPGTRLLVL.

The chain's CDR3 is CASSSPPGQGPPRQFF. CDR3 sequence (DNA): TGTGCCAGCAGTTCACCCCCGGGACAGGGGCCTCCTCGGCAGTTCTTC. This chain links TRBV28 with TRBJ2-1; the match to TRBD1 covers 10 bases. There are 16 residues in the CDR3. J was trimmed by 12 bases and V by 4 bases; bases with no gene match: 15. Germline loops: CDR1 MDHEN, CDR2 SYDVKM.

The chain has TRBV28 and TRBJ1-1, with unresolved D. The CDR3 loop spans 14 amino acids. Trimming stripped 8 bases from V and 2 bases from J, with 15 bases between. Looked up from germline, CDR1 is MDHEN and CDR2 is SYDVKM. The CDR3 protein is CASSTIPLNTEAFF. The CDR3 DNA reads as TGTGCCAGCTCCACCATCCCGCTTAACACTGAAGCTTTCTTT.

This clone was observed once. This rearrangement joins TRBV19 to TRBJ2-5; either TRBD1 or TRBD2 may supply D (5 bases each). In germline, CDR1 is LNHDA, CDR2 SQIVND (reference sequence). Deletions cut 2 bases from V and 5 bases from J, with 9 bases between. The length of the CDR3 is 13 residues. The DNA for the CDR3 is TGTGCCAGTAGTATAATGGGGGAGGAGACCCAGTACTTC. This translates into CASSIMGEETQYF.

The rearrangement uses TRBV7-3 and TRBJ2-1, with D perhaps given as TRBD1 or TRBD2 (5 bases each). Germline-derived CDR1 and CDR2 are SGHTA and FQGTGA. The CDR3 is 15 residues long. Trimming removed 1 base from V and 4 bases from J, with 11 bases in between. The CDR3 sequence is CASSLRGALYNEQFF. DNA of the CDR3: TGTGCCAGCAGCTTAAGAGGGGCACTTTACAATGAGCAGTTCTTC.